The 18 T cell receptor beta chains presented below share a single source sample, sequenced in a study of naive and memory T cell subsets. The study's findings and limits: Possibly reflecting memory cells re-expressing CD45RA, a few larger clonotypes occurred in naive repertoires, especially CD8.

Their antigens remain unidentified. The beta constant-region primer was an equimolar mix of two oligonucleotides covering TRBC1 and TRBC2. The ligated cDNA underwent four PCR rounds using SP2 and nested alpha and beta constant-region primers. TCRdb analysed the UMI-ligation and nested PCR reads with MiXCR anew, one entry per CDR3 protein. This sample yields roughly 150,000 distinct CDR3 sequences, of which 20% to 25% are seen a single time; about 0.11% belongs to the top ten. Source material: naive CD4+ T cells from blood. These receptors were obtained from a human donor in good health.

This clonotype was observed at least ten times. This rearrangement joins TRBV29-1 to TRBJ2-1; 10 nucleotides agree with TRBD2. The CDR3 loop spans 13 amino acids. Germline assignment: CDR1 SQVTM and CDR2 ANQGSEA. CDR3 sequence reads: CAAGASGRNEQFF. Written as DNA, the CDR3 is TGCGCGGCGGGAGCTAGCGGGAGAAATGAGCAGTTCTTC.

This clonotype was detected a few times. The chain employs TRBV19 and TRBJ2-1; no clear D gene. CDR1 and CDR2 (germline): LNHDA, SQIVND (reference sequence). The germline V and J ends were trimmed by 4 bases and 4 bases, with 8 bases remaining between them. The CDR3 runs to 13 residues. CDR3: CASSSGNYNEQFF. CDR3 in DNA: TGTGCCAGTAGTAGCGGAAATTACAATGAGCAGTTCTTC.

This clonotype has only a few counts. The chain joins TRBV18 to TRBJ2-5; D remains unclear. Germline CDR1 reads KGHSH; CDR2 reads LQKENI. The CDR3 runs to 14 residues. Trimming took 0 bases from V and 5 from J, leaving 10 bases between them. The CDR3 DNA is TGTGCCAGCTCACCACCGCAGCCATTGGAGACCCAGTACTTC. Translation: CASSPPQPLETQYF.

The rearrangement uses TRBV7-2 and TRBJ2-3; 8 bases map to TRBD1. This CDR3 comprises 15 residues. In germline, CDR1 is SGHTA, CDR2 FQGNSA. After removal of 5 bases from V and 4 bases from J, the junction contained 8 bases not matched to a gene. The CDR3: CASSLRQGRADTQYF. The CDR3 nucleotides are TGTGCCAGCAGCCTACGACAGGGGCGGGCAGATACGCAGTATTTT.

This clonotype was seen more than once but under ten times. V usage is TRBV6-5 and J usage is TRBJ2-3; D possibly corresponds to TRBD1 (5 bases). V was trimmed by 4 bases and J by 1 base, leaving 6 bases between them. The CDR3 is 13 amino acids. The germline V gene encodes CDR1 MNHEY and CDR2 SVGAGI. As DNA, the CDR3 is TGTGCCAGCAGTTCCAGGGGCACAGATACGCAGTATTTT. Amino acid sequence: CASSSRGTDTQYF.

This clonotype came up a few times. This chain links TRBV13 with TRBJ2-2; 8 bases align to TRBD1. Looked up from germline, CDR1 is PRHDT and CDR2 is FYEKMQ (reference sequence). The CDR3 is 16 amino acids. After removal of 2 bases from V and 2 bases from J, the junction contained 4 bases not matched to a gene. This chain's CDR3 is CASSLLDRGNTGELFF. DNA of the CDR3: TGTGCCAGCAGCTTACTAGACAGGGGAAACACCGGGGAGCTGTTTTTT.

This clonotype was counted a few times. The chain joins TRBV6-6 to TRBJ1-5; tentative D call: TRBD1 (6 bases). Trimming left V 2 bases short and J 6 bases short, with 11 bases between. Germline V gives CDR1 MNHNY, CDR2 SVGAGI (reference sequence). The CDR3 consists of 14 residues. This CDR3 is CASSYNRAGQPQHF. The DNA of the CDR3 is TGTGCCAGCAGTTACAACAGGGCAGGTCAGCCCCAGCATTTT.

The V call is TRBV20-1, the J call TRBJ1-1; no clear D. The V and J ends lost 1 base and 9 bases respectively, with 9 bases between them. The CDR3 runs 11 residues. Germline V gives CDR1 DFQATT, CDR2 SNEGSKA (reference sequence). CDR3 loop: CSARGGSKAFF. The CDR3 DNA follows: TGCAGTGCTAGAGGCGGCTCTAAAGCTTTCTTT.

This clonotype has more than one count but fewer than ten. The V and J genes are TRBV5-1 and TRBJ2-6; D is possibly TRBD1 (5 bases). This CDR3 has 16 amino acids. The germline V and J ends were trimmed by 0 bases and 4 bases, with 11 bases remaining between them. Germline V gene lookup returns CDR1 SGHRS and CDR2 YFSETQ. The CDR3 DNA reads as TGCGCCAGCAGCTTGGAGGTGGGGCTGGGGGCCAACGTCCTGACTTTC. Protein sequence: CASSLEVGLGANVLTF.

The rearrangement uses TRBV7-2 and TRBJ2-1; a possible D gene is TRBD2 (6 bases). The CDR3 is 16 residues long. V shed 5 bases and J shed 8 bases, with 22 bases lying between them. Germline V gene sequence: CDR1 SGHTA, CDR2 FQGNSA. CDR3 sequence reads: CASSGILRWGVDEQFF. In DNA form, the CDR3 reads TGTGCCAGCAGCGGCATACTGCGCTGGGGGGTGGATGAGCAGTTCTTC.

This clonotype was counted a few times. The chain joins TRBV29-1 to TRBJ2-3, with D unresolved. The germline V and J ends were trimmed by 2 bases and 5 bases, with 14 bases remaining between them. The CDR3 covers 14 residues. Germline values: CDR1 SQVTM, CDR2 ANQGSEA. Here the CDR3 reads CSVESGWVGDTQYF. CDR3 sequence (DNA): TGCAGCGTTGAATCCGGGTGGGTAGGAGATACGCAGTATTTT.

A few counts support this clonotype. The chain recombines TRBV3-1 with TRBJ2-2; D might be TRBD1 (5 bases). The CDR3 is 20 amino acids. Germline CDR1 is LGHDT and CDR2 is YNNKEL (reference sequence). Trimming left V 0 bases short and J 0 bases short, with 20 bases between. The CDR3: CASSQDLGRESGSNTGELFF. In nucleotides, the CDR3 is TGTGCCAGCAGCCAAGATCTGGGCAGGGAATCCGGTTCGAACACCGGGGAGCTGTTTTTT.

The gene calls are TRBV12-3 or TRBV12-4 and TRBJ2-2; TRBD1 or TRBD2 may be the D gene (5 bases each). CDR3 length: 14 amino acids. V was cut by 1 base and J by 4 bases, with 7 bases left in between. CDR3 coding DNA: TGTGCCAGCAGTTTAGATGGGACCACCGGGGAGCTGTTTTTT. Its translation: CASSLDGTTGELFF.

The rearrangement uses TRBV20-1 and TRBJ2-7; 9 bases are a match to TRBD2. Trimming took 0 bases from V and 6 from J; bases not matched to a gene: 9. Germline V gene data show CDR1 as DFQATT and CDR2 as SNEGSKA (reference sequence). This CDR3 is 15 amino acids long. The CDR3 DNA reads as TGCAGTGCTAGAGATACTGCGAGCGGGAGGTTCGAGCAGTACTTC. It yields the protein CSARDTASGRFEQYF.

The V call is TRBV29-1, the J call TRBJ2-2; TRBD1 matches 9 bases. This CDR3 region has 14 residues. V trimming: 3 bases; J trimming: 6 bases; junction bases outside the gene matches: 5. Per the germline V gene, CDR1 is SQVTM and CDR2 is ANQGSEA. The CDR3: CSVDGTGTAGELFF. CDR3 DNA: TGCAGCGTTGACGGGACAGGGACCGCCGGGGAGCTGTTTTTT.

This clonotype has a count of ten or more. The CDR3, as DNA: TGCAGTGCTCCTAAAATGGTTGGCACAGATACGCAGTATTTT. It specifies CSAPKMVGTDTQYF. This chain uses TRBV20-1 with TRBJ2-3; D gene unclear. Trimming cost V 5 bases and J 1 base, with 13 bases left between them. CDR1 is DFQATT, CDR2 SNEGSKA, per germline (reference sequence). This CDR3 comprises 14 residues.

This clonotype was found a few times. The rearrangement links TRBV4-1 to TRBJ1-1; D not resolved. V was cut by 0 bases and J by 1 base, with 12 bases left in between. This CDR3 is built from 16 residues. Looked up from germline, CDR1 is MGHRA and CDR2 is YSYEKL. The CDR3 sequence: CASSQDPEDPNTEAFF. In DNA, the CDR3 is TGCGCCAGCAGCCAAGATCCGGAGGACCCGAACACTGAAGCTTTCTTT.

This chain's CDR3 is CATSRDVWGPNEQFF. The CDR3 nucleotides read TGTGCCACCAGCAGAGACGTATGGGGTCCCAATGAGCAGTTCTTC. This chain joins TRBV15 and TRBJ2-1; no clear D gene. Trimming stripped 0 bases from V and 6 bases from J, with 12 bases between. Germline V gene sequence: CDR1 LNHNV, CDR2 YYDKDF (reference sequence). This CDR3 comprises 15 residues.